This T cell receptor (beta chain) was sequenced for a study of blood T cells in healthy people across ages. Study-level points and caveats: Per-million-T-cell TCR beta diversity fell roughly linearly with age. The unsorted PBMCs prevented any conclusive comparison of naive versus antigen-experienced cells.

Note on this clonotype: Its antigen is currently unknown.

In germline, CDR1 is DFQATT, CDR2 SNEGSKA (reference sequence). The V and J ends lost 6 bases and 1 base, in that order; junction bases with no gene match: 9. This CDR3 is built from 15 residues. Alongside a J-beta primer mix, a sample-barcoded 5' primer served in a second PCR lasting about 6 to 11 cycles. Every cDNA molecule bore a tag from a template-switch adaptor containing 12 random nucleotides. From the 5' RACE reads, TCRdb called clonotypes with MiXCR, one entry per CDR3 protein. The table shows 1,100,000 or so distinct CDR3 sequences, with 35% to 50% occurring only once. V gene TRBV20-1 combines with J gene TRBJ1-2, with 9 bases identical to TRBD1. This TCR derives from a woman aged 55-70 years in good health. Sequencing input: blood. Here the CDR3 DNA reads TGCAGTGCAGCCGGGACAGGGACTTTTAACTATGGCTACACCTTC. Encoded protein: CSAAGTGTFNYGYTF.